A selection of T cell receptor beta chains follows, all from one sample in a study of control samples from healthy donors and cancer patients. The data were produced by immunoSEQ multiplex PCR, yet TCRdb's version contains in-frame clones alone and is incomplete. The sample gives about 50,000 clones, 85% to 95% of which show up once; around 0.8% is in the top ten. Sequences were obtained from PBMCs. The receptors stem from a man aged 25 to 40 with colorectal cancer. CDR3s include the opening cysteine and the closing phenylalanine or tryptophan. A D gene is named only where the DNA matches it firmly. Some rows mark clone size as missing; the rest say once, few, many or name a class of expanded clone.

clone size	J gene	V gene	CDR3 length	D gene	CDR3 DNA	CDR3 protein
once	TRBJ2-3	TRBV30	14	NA	TGTGCCTGGAGGTCCAGGGGAGGCACAGATACGCAGTATTTT	CAWRSRGGTDTQYF
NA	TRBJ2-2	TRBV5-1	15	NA	TGCGCCAGCAGCAACAGACCGATGAACACCGGGGAGCTGTTTTTT	CASSNRPMNTGELFF
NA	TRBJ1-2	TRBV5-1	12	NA	TGCGCCAGCAGCTTGGAAGGGGCCGGCTACACCTTC	CASSLEGAGYTF
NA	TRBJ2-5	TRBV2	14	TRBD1	TGTGCCAGCAGAGCCGGGACAGGGTGGGAGACCCAGTACTTC	CASRAGTGWETQYF
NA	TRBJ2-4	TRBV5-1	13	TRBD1	TGCGCCAGCAGCCTAGGGACAGTTAACATTCAGTACTTC	CASSLGTVNIQYF
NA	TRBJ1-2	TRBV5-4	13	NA	TGTGCCAGCAGTACCGGGACGGAGTATGGCTACACCTTC	CASSTGTEYGYTF
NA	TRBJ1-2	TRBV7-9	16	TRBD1	TGTGCCAGCAGCTTAAATGCAGGGGGATATAACTATGGCTACACCTTC	CASSLNAGGYNYGYTF
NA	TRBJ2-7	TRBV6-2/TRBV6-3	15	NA	TGTGCCAGCAGTTACCCCGACTGGGACTCCTACGAGCAGTACTTC	CASSYPDWDSYEQYF
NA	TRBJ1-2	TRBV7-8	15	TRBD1	TGTGCCAGCAGCAAACCCCCGGGACAGAACTATGGCTACACCTTC	CASSKPPGQNYGYTF
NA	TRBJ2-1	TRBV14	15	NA	TGTGCCAGCAGCCCCTATCGGGGCTCCTACAATGAGCAGTTCTTC	CASSPYRGSYNEQFF
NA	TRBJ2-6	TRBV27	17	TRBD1	TGTGCCAGCAGCCTTCGGCAGGGGGTTGGTGGGGCCAACGTCCTGACTTTC	CASSLRQGVGGANVLTF
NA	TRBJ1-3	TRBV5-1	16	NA	TGCGCCAGCAGCCCAACATTACAGGGTGCTGGAAACACCATATATTTT	CASSPTLQGAGNTIYF
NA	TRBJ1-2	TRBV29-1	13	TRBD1	TGCAGCGTTGTACAGGGGGCGAGGTATGGCTACACCTTC	CSVVQGARYGYTF
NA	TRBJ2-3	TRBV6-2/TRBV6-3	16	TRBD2	TGTGCCAGCAGTTACTCGGCTAGCGGGGGAGCGGATACGCAGTATTTT	CASSYSASGGADTQYF
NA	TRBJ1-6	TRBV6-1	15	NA	TGTGCCAGCAGTGAAGTGGGGAGTCCGAATTCACCCCTCCACTTT	CASSEVGSPNSPLHF
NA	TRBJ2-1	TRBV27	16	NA	TGTGCCAGCAGTTTAAGGGGGGAGTGGGGATTCGATGAGCAGTTCTTC	CASSLRGEWGFDEQFF
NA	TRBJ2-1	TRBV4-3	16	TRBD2	TGCGCCAGCAGCCGATCCACTAGCGGGGGGCCCAATGAGCAGTTCTTC	CASSRSTSGGPNEQFF
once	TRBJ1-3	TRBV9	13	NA	TGTGCCAGCAGCGTAGCTCCTGGAAACACCATATATTTT	CASSVAPGNTIYF
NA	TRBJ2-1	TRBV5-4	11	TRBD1	TGTGCCAGCAGCAGACAGGGGCAATGGCTCTTC	CASSRQGQWLF
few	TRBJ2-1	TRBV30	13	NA	TGTGCCTGGACCCCAGGGTATGTCAATGAGCAGTTCTTC	CAWTPGYVNEQFF
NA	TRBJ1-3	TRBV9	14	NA	TGTGCCAGCAGTGAGGAGGTTTCTGGAAACACCATATATTTT	CASSEEVSGNTIYF
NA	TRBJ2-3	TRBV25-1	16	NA	TGTGCCAGCAGTGACAGAGATCCTACTAGCACAGATACGCAGTATTTT	CASSDRDPTSTDTQYF
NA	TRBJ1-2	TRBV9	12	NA	TGTGCCAGCAGCGTAAATAACTATGGCTACACCTTC	CASSVNNYGYTF
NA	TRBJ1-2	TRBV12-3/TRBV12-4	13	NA	TGTGCCAGCAGTTTAGGAGGGTTCTATGGCTACACCTTC	CASSLGGFYGYTF
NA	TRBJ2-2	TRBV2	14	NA	TGTGCCAGCAGTGAAGCGGGGGACTCCGGGGAGCTGTTTTTT	CASSEAGDSGELFF
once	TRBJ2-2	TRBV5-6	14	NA	TGTGCCAGCAGCTTGAGACTTCTCACCGGGGAGCTGTTTTTT	CASSLRLLTGELFF
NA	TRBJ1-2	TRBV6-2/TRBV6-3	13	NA	TGTGCCAGCAGCCAACAGCGGAACTATGGCTACACCTTC	CASSQQRNYGYTF
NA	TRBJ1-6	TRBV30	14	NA	TGTGCCTGGAGTCAGGGCTCCTATAATTCACCCCTCCACTTT	CAWSQGSYNSPLHF
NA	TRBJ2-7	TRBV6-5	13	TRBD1	TGTGCCAGTACGACAGGGTACAGCTACGAGCAGTACTTC	CASTTGYSYEQYF
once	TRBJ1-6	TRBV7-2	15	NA	TGTGCCAGCAGCCCGGGGACCTCCTATAATTCACCCCTCCACTTT	CASSPGTSYNSPLHF
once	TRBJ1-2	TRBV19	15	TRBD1	TGTGCCAGTAGTATGGTGACAGGGGGGAACTATGGCTACACCTTC	CASSMVTGGNYGYTF
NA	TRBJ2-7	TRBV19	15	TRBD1	TGTGCCAGTAGTATACGACAGGGGGAGTTCTACGAGCAGTACTTC	CASSIRQGEFYEQYF
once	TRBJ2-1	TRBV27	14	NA	TGTGCCAGCAGTTCCCGGGACTCCTACAATGAGCAGTTCTTC	CASSSRDSYNEQFF
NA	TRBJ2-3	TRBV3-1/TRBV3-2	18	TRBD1	TGTGCCAGCAGCCAAGATTGGGGACAGGGAGATGTGATGGATACGCAGTATTTT	CASSQDWGQGDVMDTQYF
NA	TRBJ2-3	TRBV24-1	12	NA	TGTGCCGCCCAGGGGATCACAGATACGCAGTATTTT	CAAQGITDTQYF
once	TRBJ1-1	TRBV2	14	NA	TGTGCCAGCAGTGAGGCGAGGGGGAACACTGAAGCTTTCTTT	CASSEARGNTEAFF
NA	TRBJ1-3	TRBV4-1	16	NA	TGCGCCAGCAGCCAATTAAGCCAGGGTGCGGGAAACACCATATATTTT	CASSQLSQGAGNTIYF
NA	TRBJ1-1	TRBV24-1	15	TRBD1	TGTGCCACCAGTGATCTGGACAGGGTGAACACTGAAGCTTTCTTT	CATSDLDRVNTEAFF
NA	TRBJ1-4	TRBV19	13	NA	TGTGCCAGTAGACCAGGAGGGGGTGAAAAACTGTTTTTT	CASRPGGGEKLFF
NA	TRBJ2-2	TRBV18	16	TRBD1	TGTGCCAGCTCACCATATCCGGGACAGGGGGCCGGGGAGCTGTTTTTT	CASSPYPGQGAGELFF
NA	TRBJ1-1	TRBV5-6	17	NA	TGTGCCAGCGGGGAACTAGTCCGACGGTTCGAGAACACTGAAGCTTTCTTT	CASGELVRRFENTEAFF
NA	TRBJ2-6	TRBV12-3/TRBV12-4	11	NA	TGTGCCAGCACGGTGGGCAACGTCCTGACTTTC	CASTVGNVLTF
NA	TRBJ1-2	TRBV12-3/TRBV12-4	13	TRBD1	TGTGCCAGCAGTCGCCGGACAGGACATGGCTACACCTTC	CASSRRTGHGYTF
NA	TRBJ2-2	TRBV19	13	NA	TGTGCCAGTAGTCCAGGGGGGGCCGGGGAGCTGTTTTTT	CASSPGGAGELFF
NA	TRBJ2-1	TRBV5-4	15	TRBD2	TGTGCCAGCAGCTTGGTAGCGGGGGGCTACAATGAGCAGTTCTTC	CASSLVAGGYNEQFF
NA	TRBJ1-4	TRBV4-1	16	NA	TGCGCCAGCAGCCAACTCACCGGGACTGCAGACGAAAAACTGTTTTTT	CASSQLTGTADEKLFF